This record concerns one TCR beta chain sequence. This sample stems from a study of cytomegalovirus exposure and HLA in healthy donors. V lost 5 bases, J lost 1 base, and 9 bases lay in between. The germline V gene encodes CDR1 SGHRS and CDR2 YFSETQ. The length of the CDR3 is 13 residues. The study ran its PCR with 60 Vbeta and 13 Jbeta primers. Repertoires were generated with immunoSEQ multiplex PCR, while TCRdb's copy carries only in-frame clones and drops some. The data contain over 130,000 clones, about 84% of them singletons. The sequence came from a middle-aged woman in good health and CMV-seropositive. Specimen: PBMCs. The rearrangement links TRBV5-1 to TRBJ1-1; D is undetermined. The CDR3 region is CASSFSRNTEAFF. CDR3 DNA: TGCGCCAGCAGTTTTTCCCGGAACACTGAAGCTTTCTTT. Full variable domain (outside the CDR3, taken from reference TRBV5-1 and TRBJ1-1): KAGVTQTPRYLIKTRGQQVTLSCSPISGHRSVSWYQQTPGQGLQFLFEYFSETQRNKGNFPGRFSGRQFSNSRSEMNVSTLELGDSALYLCASSFSRNTEAFFGQGTRLTVV.